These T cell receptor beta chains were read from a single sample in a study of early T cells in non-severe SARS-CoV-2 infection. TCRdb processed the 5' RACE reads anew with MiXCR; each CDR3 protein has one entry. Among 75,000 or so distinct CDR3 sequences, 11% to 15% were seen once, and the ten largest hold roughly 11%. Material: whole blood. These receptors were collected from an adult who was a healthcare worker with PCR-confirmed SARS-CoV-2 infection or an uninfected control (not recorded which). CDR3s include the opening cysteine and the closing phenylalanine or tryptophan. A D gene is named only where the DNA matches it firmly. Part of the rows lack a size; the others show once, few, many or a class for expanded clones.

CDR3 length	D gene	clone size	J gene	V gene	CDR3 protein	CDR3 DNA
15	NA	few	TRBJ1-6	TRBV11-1	CASSLSQVANSPLHF	TGTGCCAGCAGCTTAAGCCAGGTCGCTAATTCACCCCTCCACTTT
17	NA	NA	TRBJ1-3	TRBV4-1	CASSQGNRVFSGNTIYF	TGCGCCAGCAGCCAAGGAAACAGGGTCTTCTCTGGAAACACCATATATTTT
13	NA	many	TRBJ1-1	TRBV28	CAIRTVTNTEAFF	TGTGCCATCCGGACAGTGACGAACACTGAAGCTTTCTTT
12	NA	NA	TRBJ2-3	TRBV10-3	CAISDNGDTQYF	TGTGCCATCAGTGATAATGGGGATACGCAGTATTTT
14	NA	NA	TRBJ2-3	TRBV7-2	CASLREGSTDTQYF	TGTGCCAGCCTCAGAGAAGGTTCCACAGATACGCAGTATTTT
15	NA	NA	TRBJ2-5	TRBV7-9	CASSYVPSIQETQYF	TGTGCCAGCAGCTACGTACCGTCCATCCAAGAGACCCAGTACTTC
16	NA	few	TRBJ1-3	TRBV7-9	CASSLRSSVSGNTIYF	TGTGCCAGCAGTCTAAGGAGCAGCGTCTCTGGAAACACCATATATTTT
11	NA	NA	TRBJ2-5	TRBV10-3	CAISVRETQYF	TGTGCCATCAGTGTCCGAGAGACCCAGTACTTC
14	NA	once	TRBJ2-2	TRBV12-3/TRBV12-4	CASSLQGATGELFF	TGTGCCAGCAGTCTACAGGGTGCTACCGGGGAGCTGTTTTTT
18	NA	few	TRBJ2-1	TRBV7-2	CASSLSLPGGGHYNEQFF	TGTGCCAGCAGCTTATCCCTCCCTGGGGGGGGACACTACAATGAGCAGTTCTTC
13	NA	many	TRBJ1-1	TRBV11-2	CASSLEYTPQAFF	TGTGCCAGCAGCTTAGAATACACTCCTCAAGCTTTCTTT
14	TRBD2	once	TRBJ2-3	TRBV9	CSSSVAGVVDTQYF	TGTTCCAGCAGCGTAGCGGGGGTGGTAGATACGCAGTATTTT
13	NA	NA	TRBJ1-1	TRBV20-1	CSARPPASEKAFF	TGCAGTGCTAGGCCCCCGGCCTCGGAGAAGGCTTTCTTT
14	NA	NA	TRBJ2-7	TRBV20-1	CSARVRTTTYEQYF	TGCAGTGCTAGAGTGCGGACTACCACCTACGAGCAGTACTTC
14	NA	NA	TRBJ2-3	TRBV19	CASSKSRSGDTQYF	TGTGCCAGTAGCAAATCAAGGTCAGGGGATACGCAGTATTTT
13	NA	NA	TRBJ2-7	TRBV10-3	CAISDFQGDEQYF	TGTGCCATCAGTGATTTTCAGGGCGACGAGCAGTACTTC